The present T cell receptor (beta chain) was sequenced within a study of T-cell memory formation after mild COVID-19. 5'RACE with constant-segment primers yielded barcoded, UMI-tagged TCR alpha and TCR beta cDNA libraries. TCRdb recomputed calls from the 5' RACE reads with MiXCR, one row per CDR3 protein. This table holds some 150,000 distinct CDR3 sequences, 5.5% to 7% found once. To note about this clonotype: As yet, its antigen is unknown.

Study findings and constraints: Clones contracting over day 15 to 85 were CD4/CD8 balanced, with later expanders leaning CD4+.

The TCR originated in an adult woman who had mild COVID-19 (a few samples of this study predate the infection). Cell type and time point are not known. Material for sequencing was PBMCs or a T cell subset sorted from them (not recorded which).

The CDR3 here is CAISESLVQGLSYF. Here the CDR3 DNA reads TGTGCCATCAGTGAGTCTCTTGTACAGGGCCTCTCGTACTTC. This chain connects TRBV10-3 to TRBJ2-7, with a weak D call TRBD1 (6 bases). CDR1 ENHRY and CDR2 SYGVKD come from the germline V gene. Trimming took off 0 bases at V and 12 bases at J, with 18 bases between the two ends. The CDR3 runs 14 residues.